This TCR beta chain was sequenced during a study of blood T cell repertoires in COVID-19. On the study more broadly: COVID-19 samples, acute and convalescent, were from the United States, Italy and Spain. The analysed material was cDNA or gDNA that came from T cells, B-cell-depleted T cells, or PBMCs.

Authors' analysis steps: Cell counts per sample came from amplifying reference gene primers. Here immunoSEQ multiplex PCR was the method, and the copy in TCRdb shows in-frame clones only, minus some. D and trimming were read from the DNA, whereas the V and J calls and clone size are those reported in that table. The repertoire consists of more than 85,000 clones, with 80% to 95% occurring once and the leading ten covering 5.7%. The material sequenced was peripheral blood. The TCR sequence derives from a man aged 70 or older with acute or convalescent COVID-19.

The CDR3 loop reads CASSGSGSTGELFF. For the CDR3, the DNA is TGTGCCAGCAGCGGGAGCGGGAGCACCGGGGAGCTGTTTTTT. The chain combines TRBV28 with TRBJ2-2; TRBD2 matches 8 bases. Germline V gene sequence: CDR1 MDHEN, CDR2 SYDVKM. The CDR3 is made up of 14 amino acids. With 6 bases clipped from V and 4 bases from J, the junction kept 4 bases outside the gene matches.